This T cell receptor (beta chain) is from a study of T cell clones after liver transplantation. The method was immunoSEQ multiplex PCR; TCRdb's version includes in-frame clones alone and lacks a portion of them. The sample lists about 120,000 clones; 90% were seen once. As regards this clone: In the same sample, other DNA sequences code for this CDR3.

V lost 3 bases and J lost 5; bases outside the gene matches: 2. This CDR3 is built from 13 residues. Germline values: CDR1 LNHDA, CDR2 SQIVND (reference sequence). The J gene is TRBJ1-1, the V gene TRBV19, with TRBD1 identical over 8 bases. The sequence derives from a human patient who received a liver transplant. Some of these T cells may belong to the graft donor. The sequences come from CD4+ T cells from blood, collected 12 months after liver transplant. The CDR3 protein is CASSIGQGTEAFF. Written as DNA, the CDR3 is TGTGCCAGTAGTATCGGACAGGGAACTGAAGCTTTCTTT. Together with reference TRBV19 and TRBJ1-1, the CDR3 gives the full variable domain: DGGITQSPKYLFRKEGQNVTLSCEQNLNHDAMYWYRQDPGQGLRLIYYSQIVNDFQKGDIAEGYSVSREKKESFPLTVTSAQKNPTAFYLCASSIGQGTEAFFGQGTRLTVV.